A selection of T cell receptor beta chains follows, all from one sample in a study of PD-1 blockade in classical Hodgkin lymphoma. The assay was immunoSEQ multiplex PCR, and TCRdb's table has in-frame clones only and misses some. The sample consists of 35,000 to 50,000 clones, 70% to 80% of them appearing once. The input for sequencing was peripheral blood mononuclear cells (PBMCs), taken at baseline. The source is a human donor with classical Hodgkin lymphoma. CDR3s include the opening cysteine and the closing phenylalanine or tryptophan. Each record gives: J gene, clone size, V gene, CDR3 protein. Clone size appears in some rows only: once, few, many, or a class for an expanded clone.

J: TRBJ2-5; size: -; V: TRBV29-1; CDR3: CSAAGGSGETQYF
J: TRBJ2-5; size: -; V: TRBV5-1; CDR3: CASSLGLAGAETQYF
J: TRBJ2-2; size: -; V: TRBV7-3; CDR3: CASSLNPPSSGRGTGELFF
J: TRBJ2-4; size: few; V: TRBV7-8; CDR3: CASSPRDRGGAKNIQYF
J: TRBJ2-7; size: -; V: TRBV5-4; CDR3: CASSPLEASYEQYF
J: TRBJ1-4; size: -; V: TRBV28; CDR3: CASSLPDVGNNEKLFF
J: TRBJ1-5; size: few; V: TRBV15; CDR3: CATSIQGAQWQPQHF
J: TRBJ1-4; size: -; V: TRBV14; CDR3: CASNRGNEKLFF
J: TRBJ2-5; size: few; V: TRBV19; CDR3: CASSMGAGGSRETQYF
J: TRBJ2-7; size: -; V: TRBV5-4; CDR3: CASSLAPTNEQYF
J: TRBJ1-2; size: -; V: TRBV7-8; CDR3: CASRAGRFNYGYTF
J: TRBJ1-2; size: -; V: TRBV7-9; CDR3: CASSVTAMEGYTF
J: TRBJ2-2; size: -; V: TRBV11-3; CDR3: CASSLGQGSYTGELFF
J: TRBJ2-6; size: -; V: TRBV6-1; CDR3: CASSEIWGVGANVLTF
J: TRBJ2-1; size: -; V: TRBV5-6; CDR3: CASSPGLAGSGEQFF
J: TRBJ2-3; size: -; V: TRBV28; CDR3: CASSLYGSSTDTQYF
J: TRBJ1-4; size: -; V: TRBV6-1; CDR3: CASSEADEPTEKLFF
J: TRBJ1-1; size: -; V: TRBV6-1; CDR3: CASSESLANTEAFF
J: TRBJ2-7; size: once; V: TRBV23-1; CDR3: CASSQSSRDFYEQYF
J: TRBJ2-5; size: -; V: TRBV4-3; CDR3: CASSQESGDQETQYF
J: TRBJ1-2; size: -; V: TRBV4-3; CDR3: CASSLHRGQGYGYTF
J: TRBJ2-5; size: -; V: TRBV5-1; CDR3: CASSPDPPVSLGETQYF
J: TRBJ2-5; size: -; V: TRBV5-8; CDR3: CASSLSGRGWETQYF
J: TRBJ2-1; size: -; V: TRBV27; CDR3: CASSLKAGAYNEQFF
J: TRBJ2-2; size: -; V: TRBV28; CDR3: CASSSGTIFSGELFF
J: TRBJ2-3; size: -; V: TRBV14; CDR3: CASSQVTDTQYF
J: TRBJ2-1; size: few; V: TRBV28; CDR3: CASSLGVLEQFF
J: TRBJ2-3; size: -; V: TRBV9; CDR3: CASSVGGAFTDTQYF
J: TRBJ2-1; size: many; V: TRBV5-1; CDR3: CASSEEYNEQFF
J: TRBJ1-2; size: -; V: TRBV5-4; CDR3: CASSSWSRYGYTF
J: TRBJ2-6; size: -; V: TRBV7-1; CDR3: CASSKDAGQSRANVLTF
J: TRBJ2-3; size: -; V: TRBV10-3; CDR3: CAISDGGPSTDTQYF
J: TRBJ2-7; size: -; V: TRBV7-9; CDR3: CASSFAGVNYEQYF
J: TRBJ1-1; size: -; V: TRBV7-2; CDR3: CASSSGQLFLNTEAFF
J: TRBJ2-2; size: -; V: TRBV6-5; CDR3: CASRAIAGSTGELFF